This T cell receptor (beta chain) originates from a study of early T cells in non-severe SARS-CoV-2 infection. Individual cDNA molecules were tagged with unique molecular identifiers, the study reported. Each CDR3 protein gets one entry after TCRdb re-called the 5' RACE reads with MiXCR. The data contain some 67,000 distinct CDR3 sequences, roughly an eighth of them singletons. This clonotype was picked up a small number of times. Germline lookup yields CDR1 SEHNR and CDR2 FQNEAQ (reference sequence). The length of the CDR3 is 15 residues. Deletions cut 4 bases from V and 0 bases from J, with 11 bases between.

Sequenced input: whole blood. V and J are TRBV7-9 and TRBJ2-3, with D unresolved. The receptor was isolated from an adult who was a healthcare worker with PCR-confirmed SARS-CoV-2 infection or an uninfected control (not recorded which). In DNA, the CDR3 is TGTGCCAGCAGCTCCGTGAGGAGCAGCACAGATACGCAGTATTTT. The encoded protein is CASSSVRSSTDTQYF.